The 11 T cell receptor beta chains listed next were all sequenced from one sample in a study of blood T cell repertoires in COVID-19. Assay used: immunoSEQ multiplex PCR; TCRdb lists only in-frame clones, some missing. This sample has 400,000 to 450,000 clones, with around 88% found just once. Sequences were obtained from peripheral blood. These receptor sequences come from a woman between 45 and 65 years old with COVID-19, enrolled during active disease.

This clone was detected a few times. J is TRBJ2-7 and V is TRBV5-1, with 11 bases aligning to TRBD2. The CDR3 has 16 residues. Germline V lookup: CDR1 SGHRS, CDR2 YFSETQ. With 1 base clipped from V and 1 base from J, the junction kept 4 bases outside the gene matches. The CDR3 protein is CASSLTSGGHSYEQYF. The CDR3 DNA reads as TGCGCCAGCAGCTTGACTAGCGGGGGCCATTCCTACGAGCAGTACTTC.

This clone was detected only a few times. As DNA, the CDR3 is TGTGCCAGCAGTTTCTCACAGGGGGAGCAGTACTTC. Translation gives CASSFSQGEQYF. V usage is TRBV28 and J usage is TRBJ2-7; 7 bases map to TRBD1. V lost 3 bases to trimming and J lost 7 bases; unmatched junction nucleotides: 3. Germline CDR1 reads MDHEN; CDR2 reads SYDVKM. The CDR3 is 12 residues long. Combining the CDR3 with reference TRBV28 and TRBJ2-7 gives the whole variable domain DVKVTQSSRYLVKRTGEKVFLECVQDMDHENMFWYRQDPGLGLRLIYFSYDVKMKEKGDIPEGYSVSREKKERFSLILESASTNQTSMYLCASSFSQGEQYFGPGTRLTVT.

This rearrangement joins TRBV30 to TRBJ1-3; maybe TRBD1 (6 bases). V shed 4 bases and J shed 2 bases, with 9 bases lying between them. Germline V CDR1 and CDR2: GTSNPN, SVGIG (reference sequence). CDR3 length equals 13 residues. CDR3 DNA: TGTGCCTGGATTCAGGGGCCTGGAAACACCATATATTTT. Protein: CAWIQGPGNTIYF.

The chain is built from TRBV6-5 and TRBJ1-1, with D tentatively TRBD1 (5 bases). CDR1 and CDR2 (germline): MNHEY, SVGAGI. This CDR3 spans 15 amino acids. V was trimmed by 6 bases and J by 11 bases, leaving 25 bases between them. The CDR3 is CASRQHGTGGLGAFF. The CDR3 DNA reads as TGTGCCAGCAGACAACACGGGACGGGAGGGTTGGGGGCTTTCTTT.

The chain couples TRBV30 to TRBJ2-2; 12 positions match TRBD2. The V and J ends lost 7 bases and 5 bases, in that order; junction bases with no gene match: 5. The CDR3 totals 14 residues. Germline CDR1 reads GTSNPN; CDR2 reads SVGIG (reference sequence). The chain's CDR3 is CAYHGTSGTGELFF. CDR3 DNA sequence: TGTGCCTACCACGGGACTAGCGGGACCGGGGAGCTGTTTTTT.

The J gene is TRBJ2-2, the V gene TRBV11-2, with unresolved D. CDR3 length equals 16 residues. Germline V lookup: CDR1 SGHAT, CDR2 FQNNGV. Trimming took off 2 bases at V and 2 bases at J, with 12 bases between the two ends. The CDR3 spells CASSLMRPTNTGELFF. For the CDR3, the DNA is TGTGCCAGCAGCTTAATGCGCCCCACCAACACCGGGGAGCTGTTTTTT.

This chain uses TRBV30 with TRBJ1-5; TRBD1 might be the D (5 bases). CDR1 is GTSNPN, CDR2 SVGIG, per germline (reference sequence). The V and J ends lost 6 bases and 3 bases respectively, with 15 bases between them. This CDR3 region has 14 residues. The CDR3 reads CACSRVENNQPQHF. DNA for the CDR3: TGTGCCTGCTCCAGGGTCGAGAACAATCAGCCCCAGCATTTT. Full variable domain (missing parts from reference TRBV30 and TRBJ1-5): SQTIHQWPATLVQPVGSPLSLECTVEGTSNPNLYWYRQAAGRGLQLLFYSVGIGQISSEVPQNLSASRPQDRQFILSSKKLLLSDSGFYLCACSRVENNQPQHFGDGTRLSIL.

About this clone itself: Sequence at one end of the junction differs from germline and may be a read error. The chain employs TRBV30 and TRBJ2-2; TRBD1 agrees at 9 bases. Germline V gene lookup returns CDR1 GTSNPN and CDR2 SVGIG (reference sequence). The CDR3 extends over 15 amino acids. CDR3 sequence (DNA): TGTGCCCGGAGGGATCCGGGACAGGGCACCGGGGAGCTGTTTTTT. Encoded protein: CARRDPGQGTGELFF.

This chain joins TRBV28 and TRBJ2-3; 8 bases line up with TRBD1. CDR1 MDHEN and CDR2 SYDVKM come from the germline V gene. This CDR3 is built from 16 residues. The J segment lost 4 bases and the V segment lost 1 base, leaving 7 bases of the junction unmatched. As DNA, the CDR3 is TGTGCCAGCAGTTTATTAACCGGACAGGGTTCAGATACGCAGTATTTT. This translates into CASSLLTGQGSDTQYF.

This clone was seen a few times. The chain is built from TRBV2 and TRBJ2-5, with D possibly TRBD1 on 5 matching bases. CDR1 is SNHLY and CDR2 is FYNNEI in the germline V gene. The CDR3 is 14 residues long. The germline V and J ends were trimmed by 5 bases and 5 bases, with 15 bases remaining between them. The CDR3 DNA reads TGTGCCAGCAGTCCCAATCCTAACAGGGAGACCCAGTACTTC. Residues: CASSPNPNRETQYF.

CDR3 loop: CASSPRVGTYEQYF. The CDR3 DNA reads as TGTGCCAGCAGCCCTCGTGTGGGCACTTACGAGCAGTACTTC. The V gene is TRBV7-2, the J gene TRBJ2-7; unclear D gene. Per germline, CDR1 SGHTA and CDR2 FQGNSA. The V and J ends lost 5 bases and 4 bases respectively, with 15 bases between them. This CDR3 region has 14 residues.